This TCR beta chain derives from a study of cytomegalovirus exposure and HLA in healthy donors. V shed 4 bases, J shed 0 bases, and the junction held 11 bases outside the gene matches. The CDR3 covers 18 residues. Germline V lookup: CDR1 SGDLS, CDR2 YYNGEE. The PCR made use of 60 Vbeta and 13 Jbeta primers. The table came from immunoSEQ multiplex PCR; TCRdb's copy has only in-frame clones and leaves some out. The sample includes approximately 160,000 clones, just under 80% of them seen just once. This chain joins TRBV9 and TRBJ2-3, with 10 positions matching TRBD2. The sequence derives from a woman between 50 and 59 years old in good health and CMV-seropositive. What was sequenced was PBMCs. The CDR3 is CASSLRAGGAVSTDTQYF. The CDR3 DNA is TGTGCCAGCAGCCTTAGAGCGGGGGGGGCTGTTAGCACAGATACGCAGTATTTT.